Listed here are 14 T cell receptor beta chains from one sample, sequenced in a study of blood T cells in healthy people across ages. A J-beta primer mix and a sample-barcoded 5' primer were used in a second PCR of about 7 to 12 cycles. Using its own MiXCR run on the 5' RACE reads, TCRdb lists one record per CDR3 protein. This sample yields roughly 1,500,000 distinct CDR3 sequences, of which about 35% are seen a single time; approximately 10% belongs to the top ten. The sequenced material came from blood. These receptors originate from a woman in her 30s in good health.

The J gene is TRBJ2-3, the V gene TRBV12-3 or TRBV12-4; tentatively, D is TRBD2 (6 bases). The length of the CDR3 is 16 residues. V was cut by 8 bases and J by 13 bases, with 31 bases left in between. The CDR3 spells CASGHREGPGADMEYF. DNA of the CDR3: TGTGCCAGCGGCCATCGGGAAGGTCCGGGAGCAGATATGGAGTATTTT.

This clonotype showed up just a few times. The rearrangement uses TRBV20-1 and TRBJ1-2; the match to TRBD1 covers 12 bases. This CDR3 is built from 17 residues. With 3 bases clipped from V and 3 bases from J, the junction kept 11 bases outside the gene matches. Germline lookup yields CDR1 DFQATT and CDR2 SNEGSKA (reference sequence). For the CDR3, the DNA is TGCAGTGCTAGGGCCGGGACAGGGGGCAGTTTCTACTATGGCTACACCTTC. The encoded protein is CSARAGTGGSFYYGYTF.

This clonotype turned up a few times. The rearrangement uses TRBV10-3 and TRBJ2-3; no clear D gene. The germline V gene has CDR1 ENHRY and CDR2 SYGVKD. The CDR3 runs 15 residues. V was trimmed by 7 bases and J by 4 bases, leaving 18 bases between them. CDR3 region: CAIKERLPGADTQYF. The CDR3 coding sequence is TGTGCCATCAAGGAGAGACTTCCCGGAGCAGATACGCAGTATTTT.

V is TRBV28 and J is TRBJ2-3; 9 positions match TRBD2. The CDR3 spans 16 residues. Germline V CDR1 and CDR2: MDHEN, SYDVKM. The J segment lost 1 base and the V segment lost 4 bases, leaving 6 bases of the junction unmatched. The CDR3 nucleotides read TGTGCCAGCAGTTCGGGACTAGCTTTGGGCACAGATACGCAGTATTTT. Translation: CASSSGLALGTDTQYF.

The chain uses TRBV27 and TRBJ2-1; D gene unclear. This CDR3 is built from 12 residues. The germline V gene has CDR1 MNHEY and CDR2 SMNVEV (reference sequence). V lost 6 bases, J lost 6 bases, and 9 bases lay in between. CDR3 protein: CASSPGCNEQFF. DNA for the CDR3: TGTGCCAGCAGCCCTGGCTGCAATGAGCAGTTCTTC.

The V gene is TRBV4-2, the J gene TRBJ2-5; D ambiguous. Germline V CDR1 and CDR2: LGHNA, YNFKEQ. This CDR3 has 13 amino acids. V lost 5 bases and J 5 bases, leaving 12 bases between the germline ends. The CDR3: CASSSQPSETQYF. The CDR3 nucleotides read TGTGCCAGCAGCTCTCAACCCTCGGAGACCCAGTACTTC.

This clonotype has at least ten counts. The chain recombines TRBV5-1 with TRBJ1-1; perhaps TRBD1 as D (6 bases). V was pared by 5 bases and J by 3 bases, with 17 bases between. Germline V gives CDR1 SGHRS, CDR2 YFSETQ. CDR3 size: 15 residues. Written as DNA, the CDR3 is TGCGCCAGCAGGTCGACAGGATCCGACCACACTGAAGCTTTCTTT. Protein: CASRSTGSDHTEAFF.

Comment on this clonotype: Because the CDR3 is missing its conserved closing phenylalanine or tryptophan, this is likely a read error. No DNA is shown, since the ends of the CDR3 on it are uncertain; the CDR3 is the one TCRdb lists. This sequence joins TRBV12-3 or TRBV12-4 and TRBJ2-3; TRBD1, the D gene given by the table, was not confirmed from the DNA. A total of 13 residues make up the CDR3, ends included. The CDR3 is CASSPGRTDTEYS.

The V gene is TRBV5-1, the J gene TRBJ1-2; D perhaps matches TRBD1 (6 bases). The CDR3 is made up of 15 amino acids. The V end lost 0 bases, the J end lost 3 bases, and 12 bases lay between the germline ends. Germline CDR1 reads SGHRS; CDR2 reads YFSETQ. The CDR3 nucleotides are TGCGCCAGCAGCTTGGAGGCAGGGGACGACTATGGCTACACCTTC. Translation gives CASSLEAGDDYGYTF.

In this sample, this clonotype turned up a few times. The V gene is TRBV5-1, the J gene TRBJ2-5; 16 nucleotides agree with TRBD2. The V gene's germline CDR1 is SGHRS and CDR2 YFSETQ. The junction had 5 bases not matched to a gene; V was cut back by 2 bases and J by 4 bases. The CDR3 has 17 amino acids. The CDR3 is CASSFQGTSGGGETQYF. The DNA of the CDR3 is TGCGCCAGCAGCTTCCAAGGGACTAGCGGGGGGGGAGAGACCCAGTACTTC.

The chain carries TRBV30 and TRBJ1-1; D not certain. The CDR3 extends over 13 amino acids. Germline lookup yields CDR1 GTSNPN and CDR2 SVGIG (reference sequence). Trimming left V 5 bases short and J 1 base short, with 11 bases between. The CDR3 here is CAWRPPANTEAFF. DNA for the CDR3: TGTGCCTGGCGACCTCCTGCGAACACTGAAGCTTTCTTT.

This clonotype has only a few counts. The DNA for the CDR3 is TGTGCCAGCAGTTCGAAAGGCTACAATGAGCAGTTCTTC. Protein product: CASSSKGYNEQFF. The J gene is TRBJ2-1, the V gene TRBV6-6; no definite D call. This CDR3 has 13 residues. Germline V gene sequence: CDR1 MNHNY, CDR2 SVGAGI (reference sequence). With 4 bases removed from V and 3 bases from J, the gap between germline ends came to 7 bases.

This clonotype was counted at least ten times. The J gene is TRBJ2-3, the V gene TRBV20-1; either TRBD1 or TRBD2 may fit D (5 bases each). Germline CDR1 DFQATT, CDR2 SNEGSKA (reference sequence). V lost 3 bases, J lost 0 bases, and 10 bases lay in between. This CDR3 is built from 14 residues. The DNA of the CDR3 is TGCAGTGCTAGGAGAGGGGCTAGCACAGATACGCAGTATTTT. Protein: CSARRGASTDTQYF.

This chain connects TRBV20-1 to TRBJ1-2, with TRBD1 matching over 7 bases. Germline trimming cut 1 base from V and 4 bases from J; bases unmatched to any gene: 0. Germline CDR1 is DFQATT and CDR2 is SNEGSKA (reference sequence). The CDR3 extends over 12 amino acids. DNA of the CDR3: TGCAGTGCTAGAGGGACAGGCTATGGCTACACCTTC. It encodes CSARGTGYGYTF.